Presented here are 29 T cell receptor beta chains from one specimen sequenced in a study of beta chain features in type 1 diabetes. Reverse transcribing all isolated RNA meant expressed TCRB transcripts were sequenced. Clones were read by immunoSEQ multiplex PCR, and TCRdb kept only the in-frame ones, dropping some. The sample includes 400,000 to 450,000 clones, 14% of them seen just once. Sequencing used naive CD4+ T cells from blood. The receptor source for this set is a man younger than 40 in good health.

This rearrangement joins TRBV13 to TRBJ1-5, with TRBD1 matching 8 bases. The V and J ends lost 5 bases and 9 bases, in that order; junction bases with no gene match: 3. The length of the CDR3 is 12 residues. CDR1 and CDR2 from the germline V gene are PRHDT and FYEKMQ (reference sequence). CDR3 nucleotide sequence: TGTGCCAGCAGCCCAGGGACAGGGCCCCAGCATTTT. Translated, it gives CASSPGTGPQHF.

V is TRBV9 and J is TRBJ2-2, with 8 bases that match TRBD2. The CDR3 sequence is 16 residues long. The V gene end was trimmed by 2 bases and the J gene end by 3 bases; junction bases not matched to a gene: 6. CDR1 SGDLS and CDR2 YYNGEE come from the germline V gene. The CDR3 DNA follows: TGTGCCAGCAGCGTGGGGCGGGAGGCCTACACCGGGGAGCTGTTTTTT. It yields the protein CASSVGREAYTGELFF.

DNA for the CDR3: TGCGCCAGCAGTCAATCAAGTCTAGCGGGAGGGCCCTTCTTCGAGCAGTACGTC. Protein: CASSQSSLAGGPFFEQYV. The rearrangement joins TRBV23-1 to TRBJ2-7, with 12 bases lining up with TRBD2. TRBV23-1 is designated an ORF whose function remains uncertain. CDR3 size: 18 residues. Unmatched junction bases numbered 12, after V lost 0 bases and J lost 6 bases.

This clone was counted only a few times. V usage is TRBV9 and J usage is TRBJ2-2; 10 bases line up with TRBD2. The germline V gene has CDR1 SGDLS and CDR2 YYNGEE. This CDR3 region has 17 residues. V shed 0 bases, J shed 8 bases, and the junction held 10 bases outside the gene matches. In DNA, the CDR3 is TGTGCCAGCAGCGTAGGTCAGCTAGCGGGAGCTAATGGGGAGCTGTTTTTT. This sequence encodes CASSVGQLAGANGELFF.

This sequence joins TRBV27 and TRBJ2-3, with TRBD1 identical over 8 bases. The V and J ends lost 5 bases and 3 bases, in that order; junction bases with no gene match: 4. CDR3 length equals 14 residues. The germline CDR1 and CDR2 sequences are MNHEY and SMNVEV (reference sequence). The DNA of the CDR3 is TGTGCCAGCAGTCCTTGGACAGGGACAGATACGCAGTATTTT. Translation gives CASSPWTGTDTQYF.

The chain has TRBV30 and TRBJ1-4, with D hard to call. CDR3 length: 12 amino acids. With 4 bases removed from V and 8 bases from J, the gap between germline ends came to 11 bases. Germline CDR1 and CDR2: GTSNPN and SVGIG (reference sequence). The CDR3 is CAWKRTAEKLFF. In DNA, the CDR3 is TGTGCCTGGAAGAGGACGGCCGAAAAACTGTTTTTT.

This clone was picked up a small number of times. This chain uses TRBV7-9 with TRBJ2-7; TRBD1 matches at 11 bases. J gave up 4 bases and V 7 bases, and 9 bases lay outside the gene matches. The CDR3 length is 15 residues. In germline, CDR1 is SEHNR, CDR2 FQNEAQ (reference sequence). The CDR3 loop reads CASTVGQGALYEQYF. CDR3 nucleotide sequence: TGTGCCAGCACCGTTGGACAGGGGGCGTTATACGAGCAGTACTTC.

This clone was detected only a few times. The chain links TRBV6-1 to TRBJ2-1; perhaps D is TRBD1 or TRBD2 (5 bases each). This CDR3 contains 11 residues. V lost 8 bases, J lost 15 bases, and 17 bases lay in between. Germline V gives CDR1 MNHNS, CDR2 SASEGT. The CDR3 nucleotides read TGTGCCAGCTGGGATGGGACCCCAACGTTCTTC. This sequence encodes CASWDGTPTFF.

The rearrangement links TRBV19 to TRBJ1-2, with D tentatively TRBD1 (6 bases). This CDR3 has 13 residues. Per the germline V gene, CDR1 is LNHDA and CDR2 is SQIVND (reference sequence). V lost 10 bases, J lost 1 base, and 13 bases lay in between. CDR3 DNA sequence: TGTGCCACCAGGGACACTTATAACTATGGCTACACCTTC. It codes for CATRDTYNYGYTF.

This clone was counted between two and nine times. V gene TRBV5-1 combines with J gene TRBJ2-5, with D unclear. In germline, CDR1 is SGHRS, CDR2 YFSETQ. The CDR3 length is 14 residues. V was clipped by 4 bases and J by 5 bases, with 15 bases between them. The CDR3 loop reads CASSPGGILETQYF. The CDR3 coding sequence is TGCGCCAGCAGCCCGGGCGGTATTTTGGAGACCCAGTACTTC.

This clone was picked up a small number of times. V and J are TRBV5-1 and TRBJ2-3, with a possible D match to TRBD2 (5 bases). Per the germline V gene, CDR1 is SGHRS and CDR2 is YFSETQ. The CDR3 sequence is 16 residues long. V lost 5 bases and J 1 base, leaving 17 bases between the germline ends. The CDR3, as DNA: TGCGCCAGCAGATCCGGGTCCCTAGCAGGCACAGATACGCAGTATTTT. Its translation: CASRSGSLAGTDTQYF.

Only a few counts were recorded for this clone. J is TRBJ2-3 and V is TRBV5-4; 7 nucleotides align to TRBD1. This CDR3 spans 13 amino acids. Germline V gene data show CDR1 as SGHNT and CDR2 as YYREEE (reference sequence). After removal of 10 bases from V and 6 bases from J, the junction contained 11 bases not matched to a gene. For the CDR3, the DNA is TGTGCCGTACGACAGGGCATTATCGATACGCAGTATTTT. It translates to CAVRQGIIDTQYF.

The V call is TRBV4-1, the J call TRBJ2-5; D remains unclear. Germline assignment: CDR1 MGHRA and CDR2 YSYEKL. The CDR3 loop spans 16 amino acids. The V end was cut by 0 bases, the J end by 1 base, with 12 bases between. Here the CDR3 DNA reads TGCGCCAGCAGCCAAGATAAGTTAGGGCCCCAAGAGACCCAGTACTTC. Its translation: CASSQDKLGPQETQYF.

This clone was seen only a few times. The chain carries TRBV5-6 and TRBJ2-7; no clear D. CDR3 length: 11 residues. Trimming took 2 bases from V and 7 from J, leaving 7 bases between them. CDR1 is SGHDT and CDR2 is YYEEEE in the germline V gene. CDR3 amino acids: CASSLMEEQYF. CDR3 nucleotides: TGTGCCAGCAGCTTAATGGAGGAGCAGTACTTC.

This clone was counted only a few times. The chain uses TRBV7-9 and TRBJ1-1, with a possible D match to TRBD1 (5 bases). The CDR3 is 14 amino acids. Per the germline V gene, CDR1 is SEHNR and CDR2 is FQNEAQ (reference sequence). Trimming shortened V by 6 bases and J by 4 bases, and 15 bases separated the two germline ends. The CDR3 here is CASRHGSGGTEAFF. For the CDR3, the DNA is TGTGCCAGCAGACACGGCTCGGGGGGCACTGAAGCTTTCTTT.

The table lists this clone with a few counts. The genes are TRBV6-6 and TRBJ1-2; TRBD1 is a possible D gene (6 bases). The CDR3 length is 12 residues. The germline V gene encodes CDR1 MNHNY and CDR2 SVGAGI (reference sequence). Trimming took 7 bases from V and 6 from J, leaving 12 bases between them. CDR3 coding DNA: TGTGCCAGCACCAAAGGGGGTCATGGCTACACCTTC. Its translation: CASTKGGHGYTF.

The CDR3 region is CASSQTGAGTDTQYF. CDR3 sequence (DNA): TGTGCCAGCAGTCAGACAGGGGCTGGCACAGATACGCAGTATTTT. This rearrangement joins TRBV6-5 to TRBJ2-3; 8 bases align to TRBD1. Germline-derived CDR1 and CDR2 are MNHEY and SVGAGI. There are 15 residues in the CDR3. With V trimmed by 5 bases and J by 1 base, 5 bases remained unmatched.

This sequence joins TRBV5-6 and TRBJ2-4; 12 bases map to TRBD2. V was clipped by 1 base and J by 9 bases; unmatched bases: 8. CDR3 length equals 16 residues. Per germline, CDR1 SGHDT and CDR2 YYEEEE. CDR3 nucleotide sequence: TGTGCCAGCAGCTTGATGACTAGCGGGAGTTTAAGCATTCAGTACTTC. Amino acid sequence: CASSLMTSGSLSIQYF.

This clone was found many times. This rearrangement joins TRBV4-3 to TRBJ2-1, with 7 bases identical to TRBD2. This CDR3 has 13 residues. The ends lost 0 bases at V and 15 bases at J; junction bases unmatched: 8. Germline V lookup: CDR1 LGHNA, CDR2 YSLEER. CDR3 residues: CASSQDQGLGVFF. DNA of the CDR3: TGCGCCAGCAGCCAAGATCAAGGACTAGGGGTGTTCTTC.

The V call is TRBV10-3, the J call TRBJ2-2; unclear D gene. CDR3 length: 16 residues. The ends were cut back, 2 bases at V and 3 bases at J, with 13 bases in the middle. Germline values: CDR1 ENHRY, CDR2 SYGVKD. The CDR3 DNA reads TGTGCCATCAGTGAGATCACTAAGGTTTACACCGGGGAGCTGTTTTTT. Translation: CAISEITKVYTGELFF.

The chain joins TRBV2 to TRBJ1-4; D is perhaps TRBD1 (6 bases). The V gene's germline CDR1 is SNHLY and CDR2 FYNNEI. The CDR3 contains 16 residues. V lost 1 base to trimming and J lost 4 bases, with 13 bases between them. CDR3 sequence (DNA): TGTGCCAGCAGTGAAGTTAGGGGGGCGCGTAATGAAAAACTGTTTTTT. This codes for CASSEVRGARNEKLFF.

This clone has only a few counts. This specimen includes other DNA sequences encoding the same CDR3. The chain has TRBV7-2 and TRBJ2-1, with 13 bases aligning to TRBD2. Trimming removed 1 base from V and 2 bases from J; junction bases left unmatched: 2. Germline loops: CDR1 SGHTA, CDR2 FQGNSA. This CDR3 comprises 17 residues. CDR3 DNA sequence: TGTGCCAGCAGCTTAGTAGGACTAGCGGGGGCCTACAATGAGCAGTTCTTC. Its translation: CASSLVGLAGAYNEQFF.

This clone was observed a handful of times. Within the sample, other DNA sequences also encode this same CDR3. CDR3 DNA: TGTGCCAGCAGCTTATCGCGGGGTACCTACAATGAGCAGTTCTTC. Encoded protein: CASSLSRGTYNEQFF. The rearrangement links TRBV7-2 to TRBJ2-1, with D possibly matching TRBD2 (6 bases). Trimming took 2 bases from V and 2 from J, leaving 10 bases between them. Per the germline V gene, CDR1 is SGHTA and CDR2 is FQGNSA. The CDR3 contains 15 residues.

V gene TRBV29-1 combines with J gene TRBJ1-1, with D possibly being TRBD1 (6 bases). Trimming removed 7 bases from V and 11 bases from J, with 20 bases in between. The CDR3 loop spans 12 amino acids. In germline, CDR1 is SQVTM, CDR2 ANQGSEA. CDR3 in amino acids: CSGTPSDRGAFF. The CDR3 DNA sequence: TGCAGCGGTACCCCTTCGGACAGAGGCGCTTTCTTT.

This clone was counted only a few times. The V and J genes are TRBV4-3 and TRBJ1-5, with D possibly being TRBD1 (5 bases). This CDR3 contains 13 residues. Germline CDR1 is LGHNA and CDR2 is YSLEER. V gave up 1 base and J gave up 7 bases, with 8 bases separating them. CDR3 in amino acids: CASSQGGGQPQHF. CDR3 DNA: TGCGCCAGCAGCCAAGGCGGGGGGCAGCCCCAGCATTTT.

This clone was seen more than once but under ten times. The CDR3 DNA sequence: TGTGCCAGCAGTTTTCTGGTAGAAAAACTGTTTTTT. It yields the protein CASSFLVEKLFF. The rearrangement uses TRBV28 and TRBJ1-4; the D is unclear. Germline V gene lookup returns CDR1 MDHEN and CDR2 SYDVKM. CDR3 length: 12 amino acids. With 3 bases removed from V and 8 bases from J, the gap between germline ends came to 7 bases.

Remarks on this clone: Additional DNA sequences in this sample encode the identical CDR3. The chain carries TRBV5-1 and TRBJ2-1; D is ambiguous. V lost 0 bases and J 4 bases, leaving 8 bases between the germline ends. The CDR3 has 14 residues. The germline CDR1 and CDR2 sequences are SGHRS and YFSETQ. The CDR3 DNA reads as TGCGCCAGCAGCTTGGCCCCACCTTACAATGAGCAGTTCTTC. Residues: CASSLAPPYNEQFF.

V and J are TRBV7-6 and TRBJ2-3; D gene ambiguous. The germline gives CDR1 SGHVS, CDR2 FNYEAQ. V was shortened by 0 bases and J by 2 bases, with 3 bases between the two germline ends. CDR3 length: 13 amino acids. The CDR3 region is CASSLAITDTQYF. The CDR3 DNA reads TGTGCCAGCAGCTTAGCGATCACAGATACGCAGTATTTT.

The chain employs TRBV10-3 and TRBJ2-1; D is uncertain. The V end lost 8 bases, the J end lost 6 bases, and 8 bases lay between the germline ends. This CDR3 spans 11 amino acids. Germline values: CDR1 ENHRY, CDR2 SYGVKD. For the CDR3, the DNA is TGTGCCATCGGACCTACCAATGAGCAGTTCTTC. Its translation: CAIGPTNEQFF.